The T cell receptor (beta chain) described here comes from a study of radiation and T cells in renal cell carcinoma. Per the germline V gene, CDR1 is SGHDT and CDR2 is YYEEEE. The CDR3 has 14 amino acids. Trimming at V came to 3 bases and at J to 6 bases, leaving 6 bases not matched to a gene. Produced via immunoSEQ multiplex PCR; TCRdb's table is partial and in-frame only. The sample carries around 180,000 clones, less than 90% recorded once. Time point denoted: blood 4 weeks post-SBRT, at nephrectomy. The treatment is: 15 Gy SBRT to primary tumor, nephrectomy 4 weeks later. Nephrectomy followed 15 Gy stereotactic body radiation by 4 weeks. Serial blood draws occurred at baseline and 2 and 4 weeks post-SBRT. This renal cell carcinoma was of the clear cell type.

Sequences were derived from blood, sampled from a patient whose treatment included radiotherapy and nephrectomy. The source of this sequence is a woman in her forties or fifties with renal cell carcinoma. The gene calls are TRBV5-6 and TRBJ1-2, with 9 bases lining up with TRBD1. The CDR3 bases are TGTGCCAGCAGCTCCCCCTGGACAGGGGATGGCTACACCTTC. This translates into CASSSPWTGDGYTF.